This T cell receptor beta chain stems from a study of CD8+ T cells in alopecia areata. Study-wide results and limits: Numerous expanded lesional clones remained in scalp and blood during tofacitinib.

This clone was seen a handful of times. Its antigen is unknown. As to treatment: oral pan-JAK inhibitor, 5-10 mg twice daily. Extracted RNA was reverse transcribed into cDNA, the sequencing template. Sequencing was performed with immunoSEQ multiplex PCR; in TCRdb, only in-frame clones are kept and a portion is missing. The profile covers 200,000 or so clones, with 55% to 75% appearing a single time and 5.5% taken by the ten largest. This specimen consisted of CD4+ T cells sorted from blood, obtained at week 24, from a patient treated with tofacitinib. The clonotype was recovered from a human donor with alopecia areata.

This CDR3 reads CASSPGLAGGPREETQYF. CDR3 DNA: TGCGCCAGCAGCCCCGGACTAGCGGGGGGGCCAAGGGAAGAGACCCAGTACTTC. This chain links TRBV4-3 with TRBJ2-5; 15 bases are a match to TRBD2. The length of the CDR3 is 18 residues. CDR1 is LGHNA, CDR2 YSLEER, per germline. Trimming at V came to 4 bases and at J to 3 bases, leaving 9 bases not matched to a gene.